This entry lists 14 T cell receptor beta chains sequenced from one sample in a study of blood T cell repertoires in COVID-19. The assay was immunoSEQ multiplex PCR, and TCRdb's table has in-frame clones only and misses some. The sample records some 340,000 clones, 90% being singletons. Material for sequencing was PBMCs or T cells enriched from blood (not recorded which). These receptors were obtained from a woman in her twenties or thirties who had been exposed to COVID-19.

The chain has TRBV19 and TRBJ1-3; D ambiguous. V was shortened by 1 base and J by 1 base, with 8 bases between the two germline ends. This CDR3 spans 15 amino acids. CDR1 and CDR2 from the germline V gene are LNHDA and SQIVND (reference sequence). The DNA for the CDR3 is TGTGCCAGTAGTATAGGTGCCAGTTCTGGAAACACCATATATTTT. This translates into CASSIGASSGNTIYF.

The V and J genes are TRBV11-2 and TRBJ2-2; 14 nucleotides match TRBD2. V lost 3 bases, J lost 6 bases, and 9 bases stayed unmatched. The germline V gene has CDR1 SGHAT and CDR2 FQNNGV. This CDR3 has 18 amino acids. The CDR3 region is CASSFRLAGGPAAGELFF. The CDR3 DNA reads TGTGCCAGCAGCTTTCGACTAGCGGGGGGGCCGGCGGCCGGGGAGCTGTTTTTT.

The chain employs TRBV7-9 and TRBJ1-2; tentatively, D is TRBD1 (5 bases). Germline-derived CDR1 and CDR2 are SEHNR and FQNEAQ (reference sequence). The V gene lost 3 bases and the J gene lost 3 bases, with 11 bases spanning the gap. This CDR3 is 14 amino acids long. This CDR3 reads CASSFQGGYYGYTF. DNA of the CDR3: TGTGCCAGCAGCTTTCAGGGAGGGTACTATGGCTACACCTTC. The variable domain in full, completed from reference TRBV7-9 and TRBJ1-2, reads DTGVSQNPRHKITKRGQNVTFRCDPISEHNRLYWYRQTLGQGPEFLTYFQNEAQLEKSRLLSDRFSAERPKGSFSTLEIQRTEQGDSAMYLCASSFQGGYYGYTFGSGTRLTVV.

V usage is TRBV7-6 and J usage is TRBJ1-5, with D perhaps matching TRBD1 (6 bases). V was shortened by 4 bases and J by 7 bases, with 23 bases between the two germline ends. Per germline, CDR1 SGHVS and CDR2 FNYEAQ. The CDR3 runs 17 residues. In nucleotides, the CDR3 is TGTGCCAGCAGCTGTCGGCGGGGGGCGTCTAGCATCCAGCCCCAGCATTTT. Protein product: CASSCRRGASSIQPQHF.

The chain combines TRBV5-1 with TRBJ2-7, with TRBD1 identical over 7 bases. The CDR3 contains 14 residues. With 4 bases clipped from V and 4 bases from J, the junction kept 8 bases outside the gene matches. Germline V gene lookup returns CDR1 SGHRS and CDR2 YFSETQ. The CDR3 DNA sequence: TGCGCCAGCAGCGTGGACAGGCACCTGTACGAGCAGTACTTC. Encoded protein: CASSVDRHLYEQYF.

This chain connects TRBV28 to TRBJ2-7; TRBD1 is a possible D gene (6 bases). Trimming stripped 9 bases from V and 4 bases from J, with 13 bases between. The CDR3 contains 12 residues. CDR1 MDHEN and CDR2 SYDVKM come from the germline V gene. The CDR3 sequence: CASTGITYEQYF. The CDR3 DNA sequence: TGTGCCAGTACAGGGATCACATACGAGCAGTACTTC. The variable domain in full, completed from reference TRBV28 and TRBJ2-7, reads DVKVTQSSRYLVKRTGEKVFLECVQDMDHENMFWYRQDPGLGLRLIYFSYDVKMKEKGDIPEGYSVSREKKERFSLILESASTNQTSMYLCASTGITYEQYFGPGTRLTVT.

The chain employs TRBV5-4 and TRBJ2-2; 7 nucleotides line up with TRBD1. J was trimmed by 1 base and V by 3 bases; bases with no gene match: 6. The CDR3 has 16 residues. CDR1 is SGHNT, CDR2 YYREEE, per germline (reference sequence). The CDR3 nucleotides read TGTGCCAGCAGCTCCACCGGGACAGTGAACACCGGGGAGCTGTTTTTT. It yields the protein CASSSTGTVNTGELFF.

The chain employs TRBV9 and TRBJ2-7, with 7 bases lining up with TRBD1. The V gene's germline CDR1 is SGDLS and CDR2 YYNGEE. The V gene end was trimmed by 4 bases and the J gene end by 2 bases; junction bases not matched to a gene: 6. The CDR3 has 14 amino acids. The CDR3 bases are TGTGCCAGCAGCTTAACAGGGGCTACCTACGAGCAGTACTTC. This translates into CASSLTGATYEQYF.

CDR3 in amino acids: CASSQSPTAFYGYTF. The CDR3 nucleotides read TGTGCCAGCAGCCAATCCCCGACAGCTTTCTATGGCTACACCTTC. The chain couples TRBV14 to TRBJ1-2; possible D gene TRBD1, 5 bases. Between the trimmed V and J ends, which lost 2 bases and 4 bases, there was a span of 14 bases. Germline V lookup: CDR1 SGHDN, CDR2 FVKESK. This CDR3 is 15 amino acids long. The whole variable domain, remainder taken from reference TRBV14 and TRBJ1-2, is EAGVTQFPSHSVIEKGQTVTLRCDPISGHDNLYWYRRVMGKEIKFLLHFVKESKQDESGMPNNRFLAERTGGTYSTLKVQPAELEDSGVYFCASSQSPTAFYGYTFGSGTRLTVV.

J is TRBJ2-1 and V is TRBV27; the match to TRBD2 covers 8 bases. With 2 bases clipped from V and 9 bases from J, the junction kept 9 bases outside the gene matches. The CDR3 is 15 residues long. CDR1 is MNHEY and CDR2 is SMNVEV in the germline V gene (reference sequence). The CDR3 region has the DNA TGTGCCAGCAGTTTAAACGGGGGGGCCGTGTCTGAGCAGTTCTTC. Amino acids: CASSLNGGAVSEQFF.

This clone was counted a few times. The chain carries TRBV14 and TRBJ1-1; TRBD1 matches 9 bases. V gave up 4 bases and J gave up 5 bases; unmatched junction bases: 8. The CDR3 is 15 residues long. Germline CDR1 SGHDN, CDR2 FVKESK. This chain's CDR3 is CASSPGTGRRTEAFF. The CDR3 bases are TGTGCCAGCAGCCCCGGGACAGGGAGGAGGACTGAAGCTTTCTTT.

The chain joins TRBV11-2 to TRBJ1-3; no definite D call. Germline V gene sequence: CDR1 SGHAT, CDR2 FQNNGV. The CDR3 totals 16 residues. V was cut by 5 bases and J by 0 bases, with 14 bases left in between. The CDR3 here is CASSHRSGISGNTIYF. The CDR3 DNA follows: TGTGCCAGCAGCCACCGAAGCGGAATCTCTGGAAACACCATATATTTT.

The V gene is TRBV5-1, the J gene TRBJ2-3; the D is unclear. Trimming removed 4 bases at V and 6 bases at J, with 12 bases between. Germline CDR1 SGHRS, CDR2 YFSETQ. The length of the CDR3 is 13 residues. The CDR3 bases are TGCGCCAGCAGCGTGAAACCCGGGGATACGCAGTATTTT. It translates to CASSVKPGDTQYF.

The chain joins TRBV4-1 to TRBJ2-5; tentative D call: TRBD2 (5 bases). Germline CDR1 reads MGHRA; CDR2 reads YSYEKL. Trimming stripped 4 bases from V and 5 bases from J, with 14 bases between. CDR3 length: 14 residues. The CDR3, as DNA: TGCGCCAGCAGCCTCCGACTGACGGGGGAGACCCAGTACTTC. It codes for CASSLRLTGETQYF.